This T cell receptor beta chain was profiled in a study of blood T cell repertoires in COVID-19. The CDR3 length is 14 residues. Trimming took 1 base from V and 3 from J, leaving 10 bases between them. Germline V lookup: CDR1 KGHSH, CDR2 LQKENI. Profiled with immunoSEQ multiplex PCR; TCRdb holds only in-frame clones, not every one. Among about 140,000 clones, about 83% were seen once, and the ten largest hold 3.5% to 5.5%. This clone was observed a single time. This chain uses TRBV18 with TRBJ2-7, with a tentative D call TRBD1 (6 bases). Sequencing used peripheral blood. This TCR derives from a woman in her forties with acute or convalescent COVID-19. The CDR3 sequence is CASSPRTVNYEQYF. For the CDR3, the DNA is TGTGCCAGCTCACCACGGACAGTAAACTACGAGCAGTACTTC.